Following are 8 T cell receptor beta chains from one sample sequenced in a study of T cells in Graves' hyperthyroidism and ophthalmopathy. There were TCR beta CDR3 regions amplified from RNA transcripts. A first-round RT-PCR of the TCR CDR3 used the HTBI primer set. TCRdb redid the calling of the multiplex PCR reads with MiXCR, one entry per CDR3 protein. Among about 380,000 distinct CDR3 sequences, roughly 14% were seen once, and the ten largest hold less than 25%. Sequences were obtained from blood. The receptors originated from a man aged 30-40 years with Graves' hyperthyroidism that later progressed to Graves' ophthalmopathy.

The sample holds a few counts of this clonotype. The rearrangement joins TRBV6-1 to TRBJ2-3; D remains ambiguous. Trimming pared 5 bases from V and 6 bases from J, leaving 18 bases between. Germline-derived CDR1 and CDR2 are MNHNS and SASEGT. This CDR3 region has 15 residues. Written as DNA, the CDR3 is TGTGCCAGCAGTTCCCAAGTTCTCCTGCCCGATACGCAGTATTTT. Amino acid sequence: CASSSQVLLPDTQYF.

This clonotype was seen a handful of times. The rearrangement joins TRBV10-3 to TRBJ1-1, with unresolved D. CDR3 size: 14 residues. Trimming stripped 2 bases from V and 0 bases from J, with 7 bases between. CDR1 is ENHRY and CDR2 is SYGVKD in the germline V gene. For the CDR3, the DNA is TGTGCCATCAGTGAGCGCAGCGTGAACACTGAAGCTTTCTTT. Protein product: CAISERSVNTEAFF.

The chain employs TRBV20-1 and TRBJ1-5, with TRBD1 matching 9 bases. The V and J ends lost 4 bases and 7 bases, in that order; junction bases with no gene match: 17. The CDR3 has 17 amino acids. Germline V lookup: CDR1 DFQATT, CDR2 SNEGSKA (reference sequence). CDR3 residues: CSATNPGTGISGQPQHF. CDR3 nucleotide sequence: TGCAGTGCTACCAATCCCGGGACAGGGATTTCCGGACAGCCCCAGCATTTT.

There are a few counts of this clonotype. The CDR3 bases are TGTGCCAGCAGCCGAAACAGGGGGCACACTGAAGCTTTCTTT. It is translated as CASSRNRGHTEAFF. The chain has TRBV6-4 and TRBJ1-1; 9 bases align to TRBD1. Trimming removed 6 bases from V and 3 bases from J; junction bases left unmatched: 5. The CDR3 covers 14 residues. Germline V gene lookup returns CDR1 MRHNA and CDR2 SNTAGT.

This clonotype has just a few counts. J is TRBJ2-2 and V is TRBV7-2, with 9 nucleotides matching TRBD1. Looked up from germline, CDR1 is SGHTA and CDR2 is FQGNSA. V lost 5 bases to trimming and J lost 1 base; unmatched junction nucleotides: 5. This CDR3 is 16 amino acids long. CDR3 sequence reads: CASSPYRGRNTGELFF. The CDR3, as DNA: TGTGCCAGCAGCCCCTACAGGGGGCGGAACACCGGGGAGCTGTTTTTT.

This clonotype has ten or more counts. The chain employs TRBV7-2 and TRBJ1-1, with 7 bases identical to TRBD1. J lost 3 bases, V lost 5 bases, and 18 bases had no gene match. Germline CDR1 reads SGHTA; CDR2 reads FQGNSA. CDR3 size: 18 residues. CDR3 sequence reads: CASSPNYLWQRGHTEAFF. CDR3 coding DNA: TGTGCCAGCAGCCCCAATTACCTTTGGCAAAGGGGGCACACTGAAGCTTTCTTT.

This clonotype was recorded many times. V and J are TRBV20-1 and TRBJ1-5; tentative D call: TRBD1 (6 bases). Germline V gives CDR1 DFQATT, CDR2 SNEGSKA (reference sequence). V lost 3 bases and J 4 bases, leaving 13 bases between the germline ends. CDR3 size: 14 residues. The CDR3 bases are TGCAGTGCTAGGCGTCCAGGGGCTAATCAGCCCCAGCATTTT. Translation: CSARRPGANQPQHF.

This clonotype was observed at least ten times. CDR3 protein: CASRAANEKLFF. The CDR3 nucleotides read TGTGCCAGCAGGGCGGCTAATGAAAAACTGTTTTTT. The chain recombines TRBV2 with TRBJ1-4; D remains ambiguous. Germline CDR1 SNHLY, CDR2 FYNNEI. This CDR3 spans 12 amino acids. The germline V and J ends were trimmed by 6 bases and 3 bases, with 5 bases remaining between them.